This T cell receptor beta chain was retrieved from a study of blood T cell repertoires in COVID-19. Whole-study context: The study drew acute and convalescent COVID-19 samples from the United States, Italy and Spain. Nucleic acid was either cDNA or gDNA, and it came from T cells, B-cell-depleted T cells, or PBMCs.

The CDR3 consists of 14 residues. CDR1 is MNHEY, CDR2 SMNVEV, per germline (reference sequence). V shed 8 bases and J 3 bases; nucleotides not matched to a gene: 6. Authors' methods: Amplification of reference gene primers provided the estimated nucleated cell counts. Sequenced by immunoSEQ multiplex PCR; TCRdb stores in-frame clones only, minus some. The V and J calls and clone size are taken from that table; D and trimming were inferred from the DNA. This repertoire shows around 100,000 clones, approximately 89% found once; its top ten account for 2.3%. The receptor comes from a human donor with active COVID-19. The donor label of this sample is uncertain. Input material: peripheral blood. This chain uses TRBV27 with TRBJ1-2; TRBD1 matches at 10 bases. CDR3 residues: CASGQGGGDYGYTF. The CDR3 bases are TGTGCCAGCGGACAGGGGGGAGGCGACTATGGCTACACCTTC.